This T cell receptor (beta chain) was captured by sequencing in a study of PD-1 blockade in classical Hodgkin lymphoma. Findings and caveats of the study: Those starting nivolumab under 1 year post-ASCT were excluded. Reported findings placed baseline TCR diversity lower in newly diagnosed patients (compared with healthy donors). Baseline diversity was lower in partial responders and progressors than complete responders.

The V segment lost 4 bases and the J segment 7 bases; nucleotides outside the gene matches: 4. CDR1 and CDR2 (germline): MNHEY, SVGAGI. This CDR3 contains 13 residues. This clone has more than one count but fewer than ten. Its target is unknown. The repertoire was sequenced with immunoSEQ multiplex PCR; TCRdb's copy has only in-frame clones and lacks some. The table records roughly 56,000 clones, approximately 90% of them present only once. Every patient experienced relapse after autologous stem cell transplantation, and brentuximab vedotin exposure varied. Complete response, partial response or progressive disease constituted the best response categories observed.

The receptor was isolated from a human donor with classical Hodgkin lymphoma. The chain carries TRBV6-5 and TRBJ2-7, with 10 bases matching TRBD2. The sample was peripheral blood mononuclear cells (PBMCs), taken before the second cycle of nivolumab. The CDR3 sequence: CASSSSGGLEQYF. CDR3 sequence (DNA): TGTGCCAGCAGTTCTAGCGGGGGACTTGAGCAGTACTTC.